This is a list of T cell receptor beta chains from one sample in a study of T cell responses to AZD1222 COVID-19 vaccine. Produced via immunoSEQ multiplex PCR; TCRdb's table is partial and in-frame only. The repertoire includes about 170,000 clones, around 85% of them detected once, and around 1% sits in the top ten. The material sequenced was peripheral blood, taken 28 days after the second AZD1222 dose. Receptor source: an adult who received the AZD1222 COVID-19 vaccine. The CDR3 runs from the conserved cysteine through the conserved F or W. D genes are given only for firm matches. Clone size is given for some rows only: seen once, a few or many times, or a class if the clone is expanded.

>TRBV5-1|NA|TRBJ2-6|NA
TGCGCCAGCATGCCAGGGTTGGGGCATGGGGCCAACGTCCTGACTTTC
CASMPGLGHGANVLTF
>TRBV7-7|NA|TRBJ2-2|NA
TGTGCCAGCAGCTTAGACTATAACACCGGGGAGCTGTTTTTT
CASSLDYNTGELFF
>TRBV18|NA|TRBJ2-2|NA
TGTGCCAGCTCACCTTTGACAGCGAACACCGGGGAGCTGTTTTTT
CASSPLTANTGELFF
>TRBV6-2/TRBV6-3|NA|TRBJ2-1|TRBD2
TGTGCCAGCAGTTCGGCGGGGGTGGGCTTCTATGAGCAGTTCTTC
CASSSAGVGFYEQFF
>TRBV2|NA|TRBJ2-3|NA
TGTGCCAGCTCCTCCAGCGGGAGCACAGATACGCAGTATTTT
CASSSSGSTDTQYF
>TRBV7-9|NA|TRBJ2-3|TRBD2
TGTGCCAGCAGCGTCGGACTAGCGGGGACCACAGATACGCAGTATTTT
CASSVGLAGTTDTQYF
>TRBV12-3/TRBV12-4|NA|TRBJ1-4|NA
TGTGCCAGCAGTTTAGCGGGGGGGGAAAAACTGTTTTTT
CASSLAGGEKLFF
>TRBV12-3/TRBV12-4|NA|TRBJ1-1|NA
TGTGCCAGCAGTCCCAACCGGGGCACTGAAGCTTTCTTT
CASSPNRGTEAFF
>TRBV5-8|NA|TRBJ1-1|NA
TGTGCCAGCAGCTTGGGGAGGACGAACACTGAAGCTTTCTTT
CASSLGRTNTEAFF
>TRBV6-1|NA|TRBJ1-2|NA
TGTGCCAGCAGTGAAGGCAACTCGCGGGCGGGCTATGGCTACACCTTC
CASSEGNSRAGYGYTF
>TRBV19|NA|TRBJ1-5|NA
TGTGCCAGTAGCCAGGGATTTCGGGGCAATCAGCCCCAGCATTTT
CASSQGFRGNQPQHF
>TRBV6-5|few|TRBJ1-1|NA
TGTGCCAGCAGTTCCAGGGAAGGGGCATGGACTGAAGCTTTCTTT
CASSSREGAWTEAFF
>TRBV6-5|once|TRBJ2-1|NA
TGTGCCAGCAGTTATTCCGGGACTGGGACCTACAATGAGCAGTTCTTC
CASSYSGTGTYNEQFF
>TRBV4-2|NA|TRBJ1-1|NA
TGTGCCAGCAGCCAAGAGACCCCGATTATTGGTACGGGCACTGAAGCTTTCTTT
CASSQETPIIGTGTEAFF
>TRBV7-9|few|TRBJ1-5|NA
TGTGCCAGCAGCGCTAGCGGGGTTACAGGGCCCCAGCATTTT
CASSASGVTGPQHF
>TRBV3-1/TRBV3-2|few|TRBJ2-3|NA
TGTGCCAGCAGCCAAGGAAGAGGACCTACAACCACGCAGTATTTT
CASSQGRGPTTTQYF
>TRBV5-1|NA|TRBJ2-3|NA
TGCGCCAGCAGCTTGAAGCTAGCCGCGACTAGCACAGATACGCAGTATTTT
CASSLKLAATSTDTQYF
>TRBV25-1|NA|TRBJ1-5|TRBD1
TGTGCCAGCAGTGTAGGGGGCGACAATCAGCCCCAGCATTTT
CASSVGGDNQPQHF
>TRBV3-1/TRBV3-2|NA|TRBJ2-7|NA
TGTGCCAGCAGCCAGGGGGCCTACGAGCAGTACTTC
CASSQGAYEQYF
>TRBV6-1|NA|TRBJ2-5|NA
TGTGCCAGCAGTGATAGTTTGCCAGAGACCCAGTACTTC
CASSDSLPETQYF
>TRBV12-5|NA|TRBJ2-2|NA
TGTGCTAGTGGCTCGACAGTATCCACCGGGGAGCTGTTTTTT
CASGSTVSTGELFF
>TRBV19|NA|TRBJ1-2|NA
TGTGCCAGTAGTATTCCCTCGGCTGAGTCTCTTGAAAATGGCTACACCTTC
CASSIPSAESLENGYTF
>TRBV10-1|NA|TRBJ1-1|TRBD1
TGCGCCAGTAGAGGGACAGGAGGAACCCCGGATGGGGTCCTAATGAACACTGAAGCTTTCTTT
CASRGTGGTPDGVLMNTEAFF
>TRBV7-5|NA|TRBJ1-5|NA
TGTGTCAGAAGCCCGTATTCGAACCAGCCCCAGCATTTT
CVRSPYSNQPQHF
>TRBV30|few|TRBJ2-3|NA
TGTGCCTGGAGTGTACTTCGTCTGGGCACAGATACGCAGTATTTT
CAWSVLRLGTDTQYF
>TRBV27|NA|TRBJ2-6|NA
TGTGCCAGCAGTTTAGGGTCCTCTGGGGCCAACGTCCTGACTTTC
CASSLGSSGANVLTF
>TRBV3-1/TRBV3-2|NA|TRBJ2-3|NA
TGTGCCAGCAGCCAAGAAAATATCGCAGATACGCAGTATTTT
CASSQENIADTQYF
>TRBV5-8|NA|TRBJ1-2|NA
TGTGCCAGCAGCGCCTCCATGGCGGGCTACACCTTC
CASSASMAGYTF
>TRBV5-1|few|TRBJ2-3|TRBD2
TGCGCCAGCAGCTTGGTCCCTGCTAGCGGGGTGCCGGATACGCAGTATTTT
CASSLVPASGVPDTQYF
>TRBV12-3/TRBV12-4|few|TRBJ1-1|NA
TGTGCCAGCAGTTGGAGGGGACACACTGAAGCTTTCTTT
CASSWRGHTEAFF
>TRBV14|NA|TRBJ1-2|NA
TGTGCCAGCAGCCAAGTCGAGGGAGGCTACACCTTC
CASSQVEGGYTF
>TRBV19|NA|TRBJ1-5|NA
TGTGCCAGTAGTATAGTTTCAGGGGACAATCAGCCCCAGCATTTT
CASSIVSGDNQPQHF